This T cell receptor (beta chain) originates from a study of T cell responses to AZD1222 COVID-19 vaccine. Whole-study findings and limits: Two AZD1222 doses significantly raised spike-specific TCR breadth and depth over controls.

This clone has a single count. The antigen remains undetermined. The table came from immunoSEQ multiplex PCR; TCRdb's copy has only in-frame clones and leaves some out. This sample has around 150,000 clones, with 85% found just once. This CDR3 comprises 19 residues. The germline V gene has CDR1 SSHAT and CDR2 FNYEAQ (reference sequence). Deletions cut 1 base from V and 0 bases from J, with 18 bases between. This TCR derives from an adult who received the MenACWY meningococcal vaccine as a control. The sequencing here drew on peripheral blood, taken 28 days after the second dose of the MenACWY control vaccine. This rearrangement joins TRBV7-7 to TRBJ1-4; possible D gene TRBD1, 5 bases. DNA for the CDR3: TGTGCCAGCAGCTTAGTTCAGGGCAAACTTGTTGCAACTAATGAAAAACTGTTTTTT. This encodes CASSLVQGKLVATNEKLFF. Combining the CDR3 with reference TRBV7-7 and TRBJ1-4 gives the whole variable domain GAGVSQSPRYKVTKRGQDVTLRCDPISSHATLYWYQQALGQGPEFLTYFNYEAQPDKSGLPSDRFSAERPEGSISTLTIQRTEQRDSAMYRCASSLVQGKLVATNEKLFFGSGTQLSVL.